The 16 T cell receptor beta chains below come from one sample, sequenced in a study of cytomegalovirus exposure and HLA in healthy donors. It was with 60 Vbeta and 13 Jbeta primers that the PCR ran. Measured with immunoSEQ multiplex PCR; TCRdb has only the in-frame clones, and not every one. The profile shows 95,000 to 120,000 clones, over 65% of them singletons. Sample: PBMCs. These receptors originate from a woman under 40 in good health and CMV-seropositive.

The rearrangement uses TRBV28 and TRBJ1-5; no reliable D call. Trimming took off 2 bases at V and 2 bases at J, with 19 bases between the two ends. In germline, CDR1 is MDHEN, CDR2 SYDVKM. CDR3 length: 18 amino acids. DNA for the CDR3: TGTGCCAGCAGTTTACGGGTTATGTCAAAGAGAGGCAATCAGCCCCAGCATTTT. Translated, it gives CASSLRVMSKRGNQPQHF.

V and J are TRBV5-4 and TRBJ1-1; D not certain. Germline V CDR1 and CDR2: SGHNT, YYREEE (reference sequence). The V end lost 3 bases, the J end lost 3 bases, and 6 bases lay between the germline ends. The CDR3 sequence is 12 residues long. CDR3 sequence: CASSSVYTEAFF. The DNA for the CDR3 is TGTGCCAGCAGCTCGGTTTACACTGAAGCTTTCTTT. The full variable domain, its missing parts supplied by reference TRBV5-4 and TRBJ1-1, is ETGVTQSPTHLIKTRGQQVTLRCSSQSGHNTVSWYQQALGQGPQFIFQYYREEENGRGNFPPRFSGLQFPNYSSELNVNALELDDSALYLCASSSVYTEAFFGQGTRLTVV.

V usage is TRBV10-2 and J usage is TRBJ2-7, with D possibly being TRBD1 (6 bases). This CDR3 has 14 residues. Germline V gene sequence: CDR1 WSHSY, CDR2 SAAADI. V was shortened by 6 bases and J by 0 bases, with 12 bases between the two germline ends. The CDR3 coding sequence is TGCGCCAGCAGGATGACAGGACACTCCTACGAGCAGTACTTC. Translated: CASRMTGHSYEQYF.

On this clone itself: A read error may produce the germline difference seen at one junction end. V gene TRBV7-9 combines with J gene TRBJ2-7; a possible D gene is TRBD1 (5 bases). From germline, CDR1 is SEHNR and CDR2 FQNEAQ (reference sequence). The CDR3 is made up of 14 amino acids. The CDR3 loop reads CSSSPLGREYEQYF. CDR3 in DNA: TGTTCCAGCAGCCCTCTCGGCAGGGAATACGAGCAGTACTTC. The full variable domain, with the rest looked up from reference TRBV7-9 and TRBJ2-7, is DTGVSQNPRHKITKRGQNVTFRCDPISEHNRLYWYRQTLGQGPEFLTYFQNEAQLEKSRLLSDRFSAERPKGSFSTLEIQRTEQGDSAMYLCSSSPLGREYEQYFGPGTRLTVT.

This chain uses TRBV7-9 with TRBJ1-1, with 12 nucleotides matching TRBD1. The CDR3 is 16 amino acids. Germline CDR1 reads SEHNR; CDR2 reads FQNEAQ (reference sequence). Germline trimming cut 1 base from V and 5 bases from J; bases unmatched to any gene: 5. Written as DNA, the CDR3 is TGTGCCAGCAGCTTAGTTTGGGACAGGGGGCTTACTGAAGCTTTCTTT. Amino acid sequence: CASSLVWDRGLTEAFF.

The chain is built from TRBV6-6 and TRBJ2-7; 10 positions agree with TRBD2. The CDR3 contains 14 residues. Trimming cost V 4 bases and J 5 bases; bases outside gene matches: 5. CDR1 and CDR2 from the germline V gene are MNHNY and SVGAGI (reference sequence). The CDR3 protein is CASSFSGGNHEQYF. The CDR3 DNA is TGTGCCAGCAGTTTTAGCGGGGGGAATCACGAGCAGTACTTC.

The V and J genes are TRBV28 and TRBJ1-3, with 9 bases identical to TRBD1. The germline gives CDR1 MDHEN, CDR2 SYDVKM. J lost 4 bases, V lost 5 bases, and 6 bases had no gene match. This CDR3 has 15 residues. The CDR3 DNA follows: TGTGCCAGCAGTCCGGGACAGGGTTCAGGAAACACCATATATTTT. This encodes CASSPGQGSGNTIYF.

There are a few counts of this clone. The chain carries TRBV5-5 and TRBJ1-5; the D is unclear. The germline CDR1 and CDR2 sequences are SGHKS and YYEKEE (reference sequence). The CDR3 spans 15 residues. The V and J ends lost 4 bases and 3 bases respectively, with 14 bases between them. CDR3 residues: CASSIQGGYNQPQHF. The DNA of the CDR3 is TGTGCCAGCAGCATACAAGGAGGGTACAATCAGCCCCAGCATTTT.

The DNA for the CDR3 is TGCGCCAGCAGCTTGAGCGACTTCTCCTACGAGCAGTACTTC. This sequence encodes CASSLSDFSYEQYF. The chain is built from TRBV5-1 and TRBJ2-7; D uncertain. Germline V gives CDR1 SGHRS, CDR2 YFSETQ. The CDR3 runs to 14 residues. V was trimmed by 1 base and J by 0 bases, leaving 8 bases between them. Filled out from reference TRBV5-1 and TRBJ2-7, the complete variable domain reads KAGVTQTPRYLIKTRGQQVTLSCSPISGHRSVSWYQQTPGQGLQFLFEYFSETQRNKGNFPGRFSGRQFSNSRSEMNVSTLELGDSALYLCASSLSDFSYEQYFGPGTRLTVT.

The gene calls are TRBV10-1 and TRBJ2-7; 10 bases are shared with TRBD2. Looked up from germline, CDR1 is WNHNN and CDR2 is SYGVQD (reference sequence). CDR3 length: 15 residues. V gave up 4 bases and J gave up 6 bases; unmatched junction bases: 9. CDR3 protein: CASSGSSGGSGEQYF. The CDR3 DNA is TGCGCCAGCAGTGGATCTAGCGGGGGTTCGGGCGAGCAGTACTTC.

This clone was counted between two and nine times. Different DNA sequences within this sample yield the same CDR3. This CDR3 reads CASSLGDSQETQYF. The DNA of the CDR3 is TGCGCCAGCAGCTTGGGGGACAGCCAAGAGACCCAGTACTTC. The chain has TRBV5-1 and TRBJ2-5; 7 bases are a match to TRBD1. The V gene's germline CDR1 is SGHRS and CDR2 YFSETQ. J gave up 1 base and V 0 bases, and 0 bases lay outside the gene matches. The CDR3 covers 14 residues.

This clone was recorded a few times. The CDR3 here is CAATGDRKNEKLFF. In nucleotides, the CDR3 is TGTGCCGCGACCGGAGACAGGAAAAATGAAAAACTGTTTTTT. This sequence joins TRBV10-3 and TRBJ1-4; D may be TRBD1 (6 bases). Looked up from germline, CDR1 is ENHRY and CDR2 is SYGVKD. The CDR3 is 14 residues long. V gave up 11 bases and J gave up 5 bases, with 18 bases separating them.

The DNA of the CDR3 is TGTGCCAGCAGTGAACAGGGCTTCCAAGAGACCCAGTACTTC. Its translation is CASSEQGFQETQYF. This rearrangement joins TRBV6-1 to TRBJ2-5; perhaps TRBD1 as D (5 bases). The CDR3 sequence is 14 residues long. The germline V gene encodes CDR1 MNHNS and CDR2 SASEGT. V lost 2 bases and J 1 base, leaving 8 bases between the germline ends.

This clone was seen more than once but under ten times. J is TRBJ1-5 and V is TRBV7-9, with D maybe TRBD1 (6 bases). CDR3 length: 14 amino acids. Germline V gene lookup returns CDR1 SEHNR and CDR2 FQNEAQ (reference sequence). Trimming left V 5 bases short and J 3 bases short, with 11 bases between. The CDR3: CASSGDTYNQPQHF. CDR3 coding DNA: TGTGCCAGCAGCGGGGACACCTACAATCAGCCCCAGCATTTT.

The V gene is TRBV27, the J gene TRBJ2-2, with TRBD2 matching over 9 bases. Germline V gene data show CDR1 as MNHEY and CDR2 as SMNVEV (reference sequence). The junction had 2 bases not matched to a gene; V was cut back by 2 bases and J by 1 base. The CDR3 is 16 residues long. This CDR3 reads CASSLLLAGNTGELFF. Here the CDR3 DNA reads TGTGCCAGCAGTTTACTACTAGCGGGGAACACCGGGGAGCTGTTTTTT.

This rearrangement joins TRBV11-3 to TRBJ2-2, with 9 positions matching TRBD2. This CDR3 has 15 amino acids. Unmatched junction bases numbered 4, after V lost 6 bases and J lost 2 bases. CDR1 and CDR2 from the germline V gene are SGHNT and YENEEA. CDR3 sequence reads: CASSSGRLNTGELFF. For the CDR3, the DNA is TGTGCCAGCAGTAGCGGGAGACTTAACACCGGGGAGCTGTTTTTT. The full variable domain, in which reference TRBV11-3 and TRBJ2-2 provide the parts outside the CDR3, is EAGVVQSPRYKIIEKKQPVAFWCNPISGHNTLYWYLQNLGQGPELLIRYENEEAVDDSQLPKDRFSAERLKGVDSTLKIQPAELGDSAVYLCASSSGRLNTGELFFGEGSRLTVL.